A single sample gave rise to the 18 T cell receptor beta chains below, sequenced in a study of glioma-infiltrating T cells after dendritic cell vaccination. Time point described: after dendritic cell vaccination, including at tumor progression/relapse. Using immunoSEQ multiplex PCR, the repertoire was profiled, and TCRdb retains in-frame clones only, with some absent. Among 99,000 or so clones listed, over 80% were seen once. The specimen comprised blood, sampled after dendritic cell vaccination. The receptors derive from a human donor with glioblastoma.

DNA for the CDR3: TGCGCCAGCAGCTCGTCCTCTACCGGGACAGGGTATGGCTACACCTTC. This gives the protein CASSSSSTGTGYGYTF. The rearrangement links TRBV5-1 to TRBJ1-2; TRBD1 agrees at 9 bases. CDR1 and CDR2 (germline): SGHRS, YFSETQ. V shed 3 bases and J 5 bases; nucleotides not matched to a gene: 11. This CDR3 region has 16 residues.

This chain uses TRBV2 with TRBJ2-3, with 9 bases that match TRBD2. The CDR3 covers 13 residues. Losses at the gene ends were 8 bases for V and 3 bases for J; bases not matched to a gene: 3. In germline, CDR1 is SNHLY, CDR2 FYNNEI. The DNA of the CDR3 is TGTGCCAGCGGTCTAGCGGGAACAGATACGCAGTATTTT. This encodes CASGLAGTDTQYF.

With respect to this clone: At one end, the junction sequence differs from germline, possibly due to a read error. CDR3 DNA sequence: TGTGCCAGCAGCGTTTCGGGCAGCGGGAGTTTT. It yields the protein CASSVSGSGSF. The V and J genes are TRBV9 and TRBJ1-3; D unclear. Germline V CDR1 and CDR2: SGDLS, YYNGEE. The CDR3 has 11 amino acids.

This clone came up a few times. The chain recombines TRBV10-3 with TRBJ2-7, with TRBD1 identical over 10 bases. Germline-derived CDR1 and CDR2 are ENHRY and SYGVKD. This CDR3 is 13 amino acids long. V shed 9 bases and J 5 bases; nucleotides not matched to a gene: 7. This CDR3 is CAIRTTGGDEQYF. CDR3 bases: TGTGCCATTCGAACGACAGGGGGCGACGAGCAGTACTTC.

This chain connects TRBV29-1 to TRBJ1-1, with 10 nucleotides matching TRBD1. V lost 0 bases and J lost 6; bases outside the gene matches: 7. Germline CDR1 reads SQVTM; CDR2 reads ANQGSEA. The CDR3 length is 15 residues. The CDR3: CSVEDWTGGYAEAFF. The CDR3, as DNA: TGCAGCGTTGAAGATTGGACAGGGGGGTACGCTGAAGCTTTCTTT.

This chain links TRBV6-6 with TRBJ1-1; D call uncertain. Trimming stripped 6 bases from V and 5 bases from J, with 19 bases between. Germline CDR1 is MNHNY and CDR2 is SVGAGI (reference sequence). The CDR3 sequence is 15 residues long. CDR3 in amino acids: CASSPTSRVGTEAFF. The CDR3 nucleotides are TGTGCCAGCAGCCCCACCTCGCGGGTGGGGACTGAAGCTTTCTTT.

The chain couples TRBV4-1 to TRBJ1-2, with TRBD1 identical over 8 bases. Germline V gives CDR1 MGHRA, CDR2 YSYEKL. Losses at the gene ends were 3 bases for V and 8 bases for J; bases not matched to a gene: 5. The CDR3 has 13 residues. The CDR3 DNA reads as TGCGCCAGCAGCCAGAGGACAGGGTCGGGCTACACCTTC. This sequence encodes CASSQRTGSGYTF.

The rearrangement joins TRBV30 to TRBJ1-2; 9 bases agree with TRBD1. This CDR3 region has 14 residues. After removal of 0 bases from V and 9 bases from J, the junction contained 8 bases not matched to a gene. Germline CDR1 is GTSNPN and CDR2 is SVGIG (reference sequence). CDR3 in DNA: TGTGCCTGGAGTGTTGACAGGGGGGTTCTTCGCTACACCTTC. Its protein product is CAWSVDRGVLRYTF. The full variable domain, its missing parts supplied by reference TRBV30 and TRBJ1-2, is SQTIHQWPATLVQPVGSPLSLECTVEGTSNPNLYWYRQAAGRGLQLLFYSVGIGQISSEVPQNLSASRPQDRQFILSSKKLLLSDSGFYLCAWSVDRGVLRYTFGSGTRLTVV.

The rearrangement links TRBV4-1 to TRBJ2-7; 7 nucleotides match TRBD1. Germline CDR1 is MGHRA and CDR2 is YSYEKL. The CDR3 has 17 residues. V lost 6 bases and J lost 0; bases outside the gene matches: 14. DNA of the CDR3: TGCGCCAGCAGACTAACCATAACCGGGACAGTCTCCTACGAGCAGTACTTC. Amino acid sequence: CASRLTITGTVSYEQYF.

J is TRBJ2-3 and V is TRBV5-5; possibly TRBD1 for D (5 bases). Germline-derived CDR1 and CDR2 are SGHKS and YYEKEE (reference sequence). Trimming took off 2 bases at V and 3 bases at J, with 7 bases between the two ends. The CDR3 has 13 residues. CDR3: CASSFPGTDTQYF. Written as DNA, the CDR3 is TGTGCCAGCAGCTTCCCAGGGACAGATACGCAGTATTTT.

The chain carries TRBV5-4 and TRBJ2-7; 8 bases agree with TRBD2. Germline CDR1 reads SGHNT; CDR2 reads YYREEE (reference sequence). Losses at the gene ends were 0 bases for V and 7 bases for J; bases not matched to a gene: 9. This CDR3 is built from 15 residues. CDR3 DNA sequence: TGTGCCAGCAGCTTGGGGGGACTAGGGGTTTATGAGCAGTACTTC. It encodes CASSLGGLGVYEQYF.

V usage is TRBV5-6 and J usage is TRBJ2-1, with 7 bases identical to TRBD2. V lost 0 bases to trimming and J lost 5 bases; unmatched junction nucleotides: 11. The CDR3 totals 17 residues. Per the germline V gene, CDR1 is SGHDT and CDR2 is YYEEEE. CDR3: CASSLASAGIGHNEQFF. The CDR3 nucleotides read TGTGCCAGCAGCTTGGCATCAGCGGGAATAGGGCACAATGAGCAGTTCTTC.

This clone has a single count. The chain uses TRBV7-2 and TRBJ2-1; the match to TRBD2 covers 10 bases. V dropped 6 bases and J dropped 0; count of bases not matched to a gene: 14. This CDR3 has 19 amino acids. Germline V gene data show CDR1 as SGHTA and CDR2 as FQGNSA. The CDR3 loop is CASRSSGRISPSSYNEQFF. The DNA of the CDR3 is TGTGCCAGCAGATCTAGCGGGAGAATCTCCCCTAGCTCCTACAATGAGCAGTTCTTC.

This clone was seen a few times. The rearrangement links TRBV10-3 to TRBJ2-7, with D possibly being TRBD2 (5 bases). Trimming left V 11 bases short and J 1 base short, with 9 bases between. This CDR3 is built from 11 residues. Per germline, CDR1 ENHRY and CDR2 SYGVKD. The CDR3 here is CAARESYEQYF. As DNA, the CDR3 is TGTGCCGCGAGGGAGTCCTACGAGCAGTACTTC.

The chain links TRBV5-1 to TRBJ2-5; tentatively, D is TRBD1 (6 bases). Germline CDR1 is SGHRS and CDR2 is YFSETQ. The CDR3 totals 13 residues. Trimming removed 2 bases from V and 5 bases from J, with 10 bases in between. The CDR3 reads CASSFAGAETQYF. The CDR3 DNA follows: TGCGCCAGCAGCTTTGCAGGGGCCGAGACCCAGTACTTC. Full variable domain (remainder filled in from reference TRBV5-1 and TRBJ2-5): KAGVTQTPRYLIKTRGQQVTLSCSPISGHRSVSWYQQTPGQGLQFLFEYFSETQRNKGNFPGRFSGRQFSNSRSEMNVSTLELGDSALYLCASSFAGAETQYFGPGTRLLVL.

The gene calls are TRBV6-1 and TRBJ2-1; no clear D. Germline V CDR1 and CDR2: MNHNS, SASEGT. The germline V and J ends were trimmed by 7 bases and 4 bases, with 11 bases remaining between them. The CDR3 is made up of 13 amino acids. CDR3 sequence: CASKNFRYNEQFF. CDR3 sequence (DNA): TGTGCCAGCAAGAACTTTCGATACAATGAGCAGTTCTTC.

The rearrangement links TRBV6-6 to TRBJ2-5; TRBD2 matches 11 bases. The CDR3 runs to 14 residues. From germline, CDR1 is MNHNY and CDR2 SVGAGI (reference sequence). V trimming: 6 bases; J trimming: 5 bases; junction bases outside the gene matches: 5. CDR3 loop: CASSQTSGGETQYF. The CDR3 nucleotides read TGTGCCAGCAGCCAAACTAGCGGGGGTGAGACCCAGTACTTC.

This sequence joins TRBV2 and TRBJ2-7, with 8 bases identical to TRBD1. The V gene end was trimmed by 6 bases and the J gene end by 6 bases; junction bases not matched to a gene: 13. The germline V gene encodes CDR1 SNHLY and CDR2 FYNNEI. This CDR3 is built from 15 residues. The CDR3 loop is CASRPNTGGGSEQYF. The CDR3 nucleotides are TGTGCCAGCAGACCTAACACAGGGGGAGGAAGCGAGCAGTACTTC.